This T cell receptor (beta chain) emerged from a study of cytomegalovirus exposure and HLA in healthy donors. General study points: There were over 150 TCR beta chains listed as cytomegalovirus-associated.

Concerning this clone: Its antigen is currently unknown.

The germline V gene has CDR1 SGHNT and CDR2 YYREEE (reference sequence). With 4 bases clipped from V and 0 bases from J, the junction kept 3 bases outside the gene matches. The CDR3 contains 14 residues. PCR involved 60 Vbeta and 13 Jbeta primers. Assay used: immunoSEQ multiplex PCR; TCRdb lists only in-frame clones, some missing. The sample consists of 150,000 to 200,000 clones, 81% of them appearing once. The TCR originated in a man between 35 and 55 years old in good health and CMV-seropositive. The chain carries TRBV5-4 and TRBJ1-2, with 7 positions matching TRBD1. Input material: PBMCs. The chain's CDR3 is CASSTGQPNYGYTF. CDR3 DNA: TGTGCCAGCAGCACGGGACAGCCTAACTATGGCTACACCTTC.